This T cell receptor beta chain was recorded in a study of blood T cell repertoires in COVID-19. Across the study: T cells, B-cell-depleted T cells, or PBMCs provided the cDNA or gDNA that served as material.

This CDR3 has 16 residues. Germline lookup yields CDR1 SGHTA and CDR2 FQGTGA. Trimming stripped 5 bases from V and 8 bases from J, with 24 bases between. Original processing notes: Estimates of nucleated cell counts were drawn from the amplification of reference gene primers. Clones were sequenced by immunoSEQ multiplex PCR, and TCRdb holds only the in-frame ones, with some missing. The V and J calls and clone size come from that table; D and trimming were worked out from the DNA. The sample contains some 240,000 clones, 88% of which appear only once. Seattle-derived patients entered the study during active infection and were followed longitudinally.

This sequence joins TRBV7-3 and TRBJ1-2, with TRBD1 as a possible D gene (6 bases). The TCR was taken from a woman in her seventies with COVID-19, enrolled during active disease. The sample was peripheral blood. CDR3 in amino acids: CASSLGPEDSPQGYTF. In nucleotides, the CDR3 is TGTGCCAGCAGCCTCGGGCCCGAGGACAGCCCTCAAGGCTACACCTTC.